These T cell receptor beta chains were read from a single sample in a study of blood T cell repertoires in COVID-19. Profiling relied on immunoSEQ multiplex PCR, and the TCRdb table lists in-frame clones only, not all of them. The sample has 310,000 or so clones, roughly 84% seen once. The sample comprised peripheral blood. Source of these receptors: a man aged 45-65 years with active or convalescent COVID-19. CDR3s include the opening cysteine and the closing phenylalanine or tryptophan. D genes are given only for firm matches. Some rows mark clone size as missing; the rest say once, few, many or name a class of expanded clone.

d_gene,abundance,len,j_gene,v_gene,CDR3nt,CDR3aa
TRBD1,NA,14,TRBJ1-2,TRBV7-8,TGTGCCAGCAGCCCTGGACAGGTTCCGGGGGGCTACACCTTC,CASSPGQVPGGYTF
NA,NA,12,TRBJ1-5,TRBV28,TGTGCCAGCAGTTTGTACCGGCAGCCCCAGCATTTT,CASSLYRQPQHF
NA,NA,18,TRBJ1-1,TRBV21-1,TGTGCCAGCAGCCCAAAGTCCACCGGGACAGGGTACGAAGGTGAAGCTTTCTTT,CASSPKSTGTGYEGEAFF
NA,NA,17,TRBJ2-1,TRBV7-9,TGTGCCAGCAGCTTAGGGCCCAGGGTTAGCTCCTACAATGAGCAGTTCTTC,CASSLGPRVSSYNEQFF
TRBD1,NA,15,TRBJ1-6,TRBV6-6,TGTGCCAGCAGTTACCCGCCGACAGGGATGGCACCCCTCCACTTT,CASSYPPTGMAPLHF
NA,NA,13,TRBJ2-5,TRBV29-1,TGCAGCGTTGCTGTGGACAGAGGAGAGACCCAGTACTTC,CSVAVDRGETQYF
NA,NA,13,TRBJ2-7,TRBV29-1,TGCAGCGCGGGTTTGGAGCGGCCCTACGAGCAGTACTTC,CSAGLERPYEQYF
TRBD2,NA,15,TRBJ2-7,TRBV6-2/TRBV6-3,TGTGCCAGCAGTCGTCGCCCGGGACTATCCTACGAGCAGTACTTC,CASSRRPGLSYEQYF
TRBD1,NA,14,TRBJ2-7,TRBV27,TGTGCCAGCAGTGCCGACAGGGCGACAGGCGAGCAGTACTTC,CASSADRATGEQYF
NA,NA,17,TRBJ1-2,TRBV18,TGTGCCAGCTCACCACCGTGGGCAGGTGGAAGCGGCTATGGCTACACCTTC,CASSPPWAGGSGYGYTF
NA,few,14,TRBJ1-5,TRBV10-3,TGTGCCATCAGTGCACAGGGATTCGGGCAGCCCCAGCATTTT,CAISAQGFGQPQHF
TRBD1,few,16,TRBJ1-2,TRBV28,TGTGCCAGCAGGGCCCAACCGGGACAGGGGTACTATGGCTACACCTTC,CASRAQPGQGYYGYTF
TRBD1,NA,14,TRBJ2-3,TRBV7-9,TGTGCCAGCAGCGCCTCAGGGGGCGCAGATACGCAGTATTTT,CASSASGGADTQYF
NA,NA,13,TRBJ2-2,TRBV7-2,TGTGCCAGCAGCTTCACAGGGTACGGGGAGCTGTTTTTT,CASSFTGYGELFF
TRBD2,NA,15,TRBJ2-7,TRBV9,TGTGCCAGCAGCGGACGGTCTAGCGGGGCCTACGAGCAGTACTTC,CASSGRSSGAYEQYF
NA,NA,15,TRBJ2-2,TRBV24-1,TGTGCCACCAGTGGGGTTAGCGGTGCTGCCGGGGAGCTGTTTTTT,CATSGVSGAAGELFF
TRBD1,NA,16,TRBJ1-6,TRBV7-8,TGTGCCAGCAGCTTTCTGACAGGGAGGCAGAATTCACCCCTCCACTTT,CASSFLTGRQNSPLHF
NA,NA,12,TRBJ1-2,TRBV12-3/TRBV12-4,TGTGCCAGCAGTTTAGCTATAGCCGGCTACACCTTC,CASSLAIAGYTF
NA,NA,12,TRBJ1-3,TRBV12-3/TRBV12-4,TGTGCCAGCGTTTCAGATGGAAACACCATATATTTT,CASVSDGNTIYF
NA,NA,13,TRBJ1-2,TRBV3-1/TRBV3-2,TGTGCCAGCAGCCATATGGGGGGCTATGGCTACACCTTC,CASSHMGGYGYTF
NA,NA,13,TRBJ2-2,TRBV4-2,TGTGCCAGCAGCCAAGACTCCACCGGGGAGCTGTTTTTT,CASSQDSTGELFF
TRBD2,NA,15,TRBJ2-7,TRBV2,TGTGCCAGCAGTGAAGCGCGCGGGAGGGCCTCCGAGCAGTACTTC,CASSEARGRASEQYF
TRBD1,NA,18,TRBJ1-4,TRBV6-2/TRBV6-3,TGTGCCAGCAGCCCTACCGGGACAGGGGGCGTTGGGAGTGAAAAACTGTTTTTT,CASSPTGTGGVGSEKLFF
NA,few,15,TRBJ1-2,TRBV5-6,TGTGCCAGCAGCCCCCTACAGGGCACAAACTATGGCTACACCTTC,CASSPLQGTNYGYTF
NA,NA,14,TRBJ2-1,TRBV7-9,TGTGCCAGCAGCTCGACTAGTTTAGGGAATGAGCAGTTCTTC,CASSSTSLGNEQFF
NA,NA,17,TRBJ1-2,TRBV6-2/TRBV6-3,TGTGCCAGCAGCCTTACGTTTCCGGACACTTCGAGGTATGGCTACACCTTC,CASSLTFPDTSRYGYTF
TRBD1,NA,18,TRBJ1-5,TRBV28,TGTGCCAGCAGTTTATTGAGCGGCGGTGACAGGGGGAATCAGCCCCAGCATTTT,CASSLLSGGDRGNQPQHF
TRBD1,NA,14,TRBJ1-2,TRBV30,TGTGCCTGGAGTGAAGGGGGCGTTAACTATGGCTACACCTTC,CAWSEGGVNYGYTF
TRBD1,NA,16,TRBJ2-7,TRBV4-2,TGTGCCAGCAGCCCCATCGGACAGGGAAGCTCCTACGAGCAGTACTTC,CASSPIGQGSSYEQYF
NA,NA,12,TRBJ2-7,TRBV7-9,TGTGCCAGCAGCTTAGGAGGAGACGAGCAGTACTTC,CASSLGGDEQYF
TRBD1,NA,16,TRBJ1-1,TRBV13,TGTGCCAGCAGCTTTGGGACAGGGTCGGCGAACACTGAAGCTTTCTTT,CASSFGTGSANTEAFF
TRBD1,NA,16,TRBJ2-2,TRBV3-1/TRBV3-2,TGTGCCAGCAGCCTGGGACAGGGAGGCGACACCGGGGAGCTGTTTTTT,CASSLGQGGDTGELFF
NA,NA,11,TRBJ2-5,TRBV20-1,TGCAGTGCTCCTCAGGGGGAGACCCAGTACTTC,CSAPQGETQYF
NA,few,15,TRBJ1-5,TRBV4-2,TGTGCCAGCAGCCAAGATCCGATAGAAAATCAGCCCCAGCATTTT,CASSQDPIENQPQHF
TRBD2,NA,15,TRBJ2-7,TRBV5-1,TGCGCCAGCAGCCGAACTACCGGGACTAATAACGAGCAGTACTTC,CASSRTTGTNNEQYF
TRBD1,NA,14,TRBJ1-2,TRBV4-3,TGCGCCAGCAGCCAGCGACAGGGCGGCTATGGCTACACCTTC,CASSQRQGGYGYTF
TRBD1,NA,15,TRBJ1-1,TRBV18,TGTGCCAGCTCACCATCGTCCAGGGGGGACACTGAAGCTTTCTTT,CASSPSSRGDTEAFF
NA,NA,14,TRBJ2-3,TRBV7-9,TGTGCCAGCAGCTTAGGGTCCGGGAAAGGTACGCAGTATTTT,CASSLGSGKGTQYF